This TCR beta chain stems from a study of response to subunit inactivated influenza vaccine. Study results and limitations: Few new T cells, the authors suggested, are recruited by each seasonal influenza vaccination.

To note about this clonotype: Its antigen is as yet unknown.

TCRdb re-called the RT-PCR reads with MiXCR, one entry per CDR3 protein. This table has more than 550,000 distinct CDR3 sequences, 12% appearing once. Germline CDR1 is LGHNA and CDR2 is YSLEER. With 0 bases clipped from V and 5 bases from J, the junction kept 10 bases outside the gene matches. The CDR3 runs 17 residues. The clonotype comes from a man aged 45-65 years who received an inactivated influenza vaccine. The source was PBMCs from blood, collected on the day of vaccination. The J gene is TRBJ2-3, the V gene TRBV4-3; 8 bases are a match to TRBD1. CDR3 region: CASSQEPTGQGRDTQYF. The CDR3 DNA sequence: TGCGCCAGCAGCCAAGAGCCCACCGGACAGGGCAGAGATACGCAGTATTTT.